What follows are 23 T cell receptor beta chains derived from one specimen sequenced in a study of CD8+ T cells in alopecia areata listed by TCRdb under 2018. Library preparation used the immunoSEQ multiplex PCR assay. RNA was extracted from all samples and reverse transcribed into cDNA as template for TCR sequencing. TCRdb stores this immuneACCESS table with in-frame sequences only. Part of the clones is absent; in the studies checked, under half of the shortfall reflects unresolved V genes, and no reason is known for the rest. The sample contains around 100,000 clones, less than 50% of them found a single time. About 1.2% of the sample lies in the top ten. Sequenced material: CD4+ T cells sorted from blood. Source of these receptors: a human donor with alopecia areata.

The rearrangement links TRBV30 to TRBJ2-7, with TRBD1 identical over 7 bases. Germline loops: CDR1 GTSNPN, CDR2 SVGIG (reference sequence). The CDR3 is made up of 18 amino acids. J gave up 3 bases and V 2 bases, and 19 bases lay outside the gene matches. This CDR3 is CAWSPTDRANRLVYEQYF. CDR3 nucleotide sequence: TGTGCCTGGAGTCCGACCGACAGGGCAAATAGACTCGTCTACGAGCAGTACTTC.

This clone occurred a few times. The gene calls are TRBV5-1 and TRBJ1-3; D ambiguous. V dropped 0 bases and J dropped 0 bases, with 7 bases sitting between them. CDR1 SGHRS and CDR2 YFSETQ come from the germline V gene. The CDR3 sequence is 15 residues long. The CDR3: CASSLEGTSGNTIYF. The CDR3 DNA sequence: TGCGCCAGCAGCTTGGAGGGAACCTCTGGAAACACCATATATTTT. Using reference TRBV5-1 and TRBJ1-3 for the parts outside the CDR3, the full variable domain is KAGVTQTPRYLIKTRGQQVTLSCSPISGHRSVSWYQQTPGQGLQFLFEYFSETQRNKGNFPGRFSGRQFSNSRSEMNVSTLELGDSALYLCASSLEGTSGNTIYFGEGSWLTVV.

This clone appeared a few times. This chain uses TRBV19 with TRBJ2-1; D remains ambiguous. Per the germline V gene, CDR1 is LNHDA and CDR2 is SQIVND (reference sequence). CDR3 length: 14 amino acids. V was cut by 6 bases and J by 6 bases, with 15 bases left in between. CDR3 nucleotide sequence: TGTGCCAGTAGCGTACCCTTTAGTGCCAATGAGCAGTTCTTC. Amino acids: CASSVPFSANEQFF. The full variable domain, with the rest looked up from reference TRBV19 and TRBJ2-1, is DGGITQSPKYLFRKEGQNVTLSCEQNLNHDAMYWYRQDPGQGLRLIYYSQIVNDFQKGDIAEGYSVSREKKESFPLTVTSAQKNPTAFYLCASSVPFSANEQFFGPGTRLTVL.

The chain has TRBV28 and TRBJ1-5; D ambiguous. Trimming shortened V by 7 bases and J by 2 bases, and 6 bases separated the two germline ends. The length of the CDR3 is 12 residues. Germline assignment: CDR1 MDHEN and CDR2 SYDVKM. The DNA for the CDR3 is TGTGCCAGCAAAGTGGGCAATCAGCCCCAGCATTTT. This translates into CASKVGNQPQHF.

The genes are TRBV6-6 and TRBJ2-1, with 10 bases aligning to TRBD2. Looked up from germline, CDR1 is MNHNY and CDR2 is SVGAGI (reference sequence). The CDR3 consists of 15 residues. Germline trimming cut 6 bases from V and 8 bases from J; bases unmatched to any gene: 10. The CDR3 sequence: CASRDSGGAFDEQFF. As DNA, the CDR3 is TGTGCCAGCAGAGACAGCGGGGGGGCCTTCGATGAGCAGTTCTTC.

J is TRBJ2-7 and V is TRBV6-5; 11 bases align to TRBD1. This CDR3 is 15 amino acids long. With V trimmed by 5 bases and J by 3 bases, 6 bases remained unmatched. Looked up from germline, CDR1 is MNHEY and CDR2 is SVGAGI. CDR3 nucleotides: TGTGCCAGCAGTCGCCCCGGGACAGGGGGCTACGAGCAGTACTTC. Protein: CASSRPGTGGYEQYF.

The chain carries TRBV4-2 and TRBJ2-7; 10 nucleotides agree with TRBD1. V gave up 5 bases and J gave up 1 base; unmatched junction bases: 5. Germline lookup yields CDR1 LGHNA and CDR2 YNFKEQ. The CDR3 covers 15 residues. As DNA, the CDR3 is TGTGCCAGCAGCGAGAGGGACAGGGGTTCCTACGAGCAGTACTTC. The encoded protein is CASSERDRGSYEQYF.

This clone was counted a single time. The rearrangement links TRBV5-1 to TRBJ2-2; 11 bases line up with TRBD1. The trim removed 5 bases at V and 5 bases at J, leaving 8 bases unmatched. Germline CDR1 is SGHRS and CDR2 is YFSETQ. The CDR3 loop spans 16 amino acids. The CDR3 here is CASSPGQGASTGELFF. In nucleotides, the CDR3 is TGCGCCAGCAGTCCCGGACAGGGGGCATCAACCGGGGAGCTGTTTTTT.

The J gene is TRBJ2-5, the V gene TRBV29-1; D remains unclear. CDR1 and CDR2 (germline): SQVTM, ANQGSEA. This CDR3 contains 12 residues. Trimming cost V 4 bases and J 0 bases, with 6 bases left between them. The CDR3 DNA reads as TGCAGCGTTGGCAGACACCAAGAGACCCAGTACTTC. Translation: CSVGRHQETQYF.

The chain couples TRBV5-6 to TRBJ2-5; D uncertain. The germline V gene has CDR1 SGHDT and CDR2 YYEEEE. V was trimmed by 0 bases and J by 1 base, leaving 10 bases between them. There are 15 residues in the CDR3. The DNA of the CDR3 is TGTGCCAGCAGCTTGGCTTATGCAGGCCAAGAGACCCAGTACTTC. This sequence encodes CASSLAYAGQETQYF. The full variable domain, with the rest looked up from reference TRBV5-6 and TRBJ2-5, is DAGVTQSPTHLIKTRGQQVTLRCSPKSGHDTVSWYQQALGQGPQFIFQYYEEEERQRGNFPDRFSGHQFPNYSSELNVNALLLGDSALYLCASSLAYAGQETQYFGPGTRLLVL.

This chain connects TRBV30 to TRBJ2-1; TRBD1 might be the D (5 bases). Deletions cut 1 base from V and 8 bases from J, with 9 bases between. CDR1 GTSNPN and CDR2 SVGIG come from the germline V gene (reference sequence). The CDR3 contains 12 residues. CDR3 loop: CAWSEGVHEQFF. The DNA for the CDR3 is TGTGCCTGGAGTGAAGGGGTCCATGAGCAGTTCTTC.

This chain connects TRBV2 to TRBJ1-6, with D unclear. Germline-derived CDR1 and CDR2 are SNHLY and FYNNEI. The CDR3 sequence is 14 residues long. V was shortened by 3 bases and J by 8 bases, with 11 bases between the two germline ends. The CDR3 loop is CASSDGSLYSPLHF. In DNA form, the CDR3 reads TGTGCCAGCAGTGATGGCAGCTTATATTCACCCCTCCACTTT.

The chain is built from TRBV2 and TRBJ2-2; 8 bases agree with TRBD1. CDR1 and CDR2 (germline): SNHLY, FYNNEI. V lost 5 bases, J lost 7 bases, and 12 bases stayed unmatched. The CDR3 is 16 amino acids. The CDR3 is CASSREGTGPGGELFF. The CDR3 DNA reads as TGTGCCAGCAGTAGAGAAGGGACAGGTCCCGGCGGGGAGCTGTTTTTT.

The chain links TRBV4-1 to TRBJ1-2, with 7 bases aligning to TRBD1. Trimming cost V 2 bases and J 10 bases; bases outside gene matches: 10. CDR1 and CDR2 (germline): MGHRA, YSYEKL. This CDR3 is built from 14 residues. This CDR3 is CASSQQGGFNVYTF. The CDR3 region has the DNA TGCGCCAGCAGCCAACAGGGGGGCTTTAACGTCTACACCTTC.

The V call is TRBV2, the J call TRBJ2-2, with D possibly being TRBD1 or TRBD2 (5 bases each). This CDR3 contains 14 residues. Looked up from germline, CDR1 is SNHLY and CDR2 is FYNNEI. V lost 7 bases and J 4 bases, leaving 13 bases between the germline ends. In DNA, the CDR3 is TGTGCCAGCAACGACCTCGGGACCACCGGGGAGCTGTTTTTT. It translates to CASNDLGTTGELFF.

This clone has a single count. This chain joins TRBV28 and TRBJ1-2, with 7 bases identical to TRBD1. CDR3 length: 13 amino acids. Germline values: CDR1 MDHEN, CDR2 SYDVKM. The V and J ends lost 8 bases and 6 bases, in that order; junction bases with no gene match: 9. CDR3 nucleotides: TGTGCCAGCGGATACAGGGGAAGGGATGGCTACACCTTC. Translation gives CASGYRGRDGYTF.

The V gene is TRBV7-9, the J gene TRBJ2-7; D remains unclear. The V end lost 5 bases, the J end lost 2 bases, and 7 bases lay between the germline ends. The germline CDR1 and CDR2 sequences are SEHNR and FQNEAQ (reference sequence). The CDR3 runs to 12 residues. CDR3 DNA: TGTGCCAGCAGCCCCCGAACCTACGAGCAGTACTTC. Translation gives CASSPRTYEQYF.

J is TRBJ2-7 and V is TRBV6-5; 12 bases agree with TRBD2. Germline values: CDR1 MNHEY, CDR2 SVGAGI. The CDR3 sequence is 14 residues long. J gave up 6 bases and V 7 bases, and 7 bases lay outside the gene matches. The CDR3 region has the DNA TGTGCCAGCAAAACTAGCGGGAGGTTCGGCGAGCAGTACTTC. This gives the protein CASKTSGRFGEQYF.

V and J are TRBV7-9 and TRBJ2-3, with 7 bases lining up with TRBD2. The CDR3 covers 16 residues. Unmatched junction bases numbered 10, after V lost 5 bases and J lost 2 bases. Per germline, CDR1 SEHNR and CDR2 FQNEAQ (reference sequence). In nucleotides, the CDR3 is TGTGCCAGCAGCCCGAGACTAGCAGGGCCCACAGATACGCAGTATTTT. As protein: CASSPRLAGPTDTQYF. The whole variable domain, remainder taken from reference TRBV7-9 and TRBJ2-3, is DTGVSQNPRHKITKRGQNVTFRCDPISEHNRLYWYRQTLGQGPEFLTYFQNEAQLEKSRLLSDRFSAERPKGSFSTLEIQRTEQGDSAMYLCASSPRLAGPTDTQYFGPGTRLTVL.

This clone was detected ten times or more. V and J are TRBV7-9 and TRBJ2-2, with no clear D. CDR1 is SEHNR and CDR2 is FQNEAQ in the germline V gene (reference sequence). The CDR3 is made up of 17 amino acids. V shed 2 bases and J shed 5 bases, with 18 bases lying between them. CDR3 sequence (DNA): TGTGCCAGCAGCTTATTTGGCTCCCAAAGGATAACCGGGGAGCTGTTTTTT. This codes for CASSLFGSQRITGELFF.

This clone came up a few times. The V gene is TRBV7-2, the J gene TRBJ2-1, with D possibly TRBD1 on 6 matching bases. The CDR3 extends over 13 amino acids. V shed 5 bases and J shed 7 bases, with 12 bases lying between them. Germline loops: CDR1 SGHTA, CDR2 FQGNSA. The CDR3 spells CASSVDRWNEQFF. DNA of the CDR3: TGTGCCAGCAGCGTAGACAGGTGGAATGAGCAGTTCTTC. The complete variable domain, with remaining parts taken from reference TRBV7-2 and TRBJ2-1, reads GAGVSQSPSNKVTEKGKDVELRCDPISGHTALYWYRQSLGQGLEFLIYFQGNSAPDKSGLPSDRFSAERTGGSVSTLTIQRTQQEDSAVYLCASSVDRWNEQFFGPGTRLTVL.

The table lists this clone with a few counts. The V and J genes are TRBV30 and TRBJ1-1; TRBD1 matches 11 bases. Losses at the gene ends were 4 bases for V and 4 bases for J; bases not matched to a gene: 5. This CDR3 is built from 14 residues. Germline values: CDR1 GTSNPN, CDR2 SVGIG (reference sequence). CDR3 sequence: CAWNIGTGGTEAFF. CDR3 bases: TGTGCCTGGAACATCGGGACAGGGGGCACTGAAGCTTTCTTT.

The chain links TRBV7-9 to TRBJ1-2; a weak D match, TRBD1 (5 bases). In germline, CDR1 is SEHNR, CDR2 FQNEAQ (reference sequence). Trimming took off 4 bases at V and 6 bases at J, with 6 bases between the two ends. CDR3 length: 11 residues. This CDR3 is CASSSRDGYTF. Written as DNA, the CDR3 is TGTGCCAGCAGCTCCAGGGATGGCTACACCTTC. The entire variable domain, with the rest obtained from reference TRBV7-9 and TRBJ1-2, is as follows: DTGVSQNPRHKITKRGQNVTFRCDPISEHNRLYWYRQTLGQGPEFLTYFQNEAQLEKSRLLSDRFSAERPKGSFSTLEIQRTEQGDSAMYLCASSSRDGYTFGSGTRLTVV.